This T cell receptor beta chain came from a study of CD8+ T cells in alopecia areata. For the study at large: Tofacitinib continued for 6 to 18 months and was then withheld for 6 months. The study, taken as a whole, reports: Patients showed less clear TCR sequence sharing than mice, possibly partly because of HLA diversity. Association of baseline CD8+ expansion with response is uncertain owing to one nonresponder.

TCR sequencing used cDNA made by reverse transcription of extracted RNA. Only in-frame clones appear in the TCRdb table, and some are missing; sequencing was by immunoSEQ multiplex PCR. The sample includes fewer than 350,000 clones, more than 45% seen only once; the top ten take around 1.7%. This clone was observed a few times. Its antigen is still unknown. Indicated treatment: oral pan-JAK inhibitor, 5-10 mg twice daily. Investigators sorted PBMCs to obtain both CD4+ and CD8+ T cells. The ends were cut back, 6 bases at V and 1 base at J, with 13 bases in the middle. The CDR3 is made up of 13 amino acids. Looked up from germline, CDR1 is SQVTM and CDR2 is ANQGSEA.

The TCR was taken from a human donor with alopecia areata. This chain links TRBV29-1 with TRBJ2-7; a weak D match, TRBD2 (5 bases). Sample: CD4+ T cells sorted from blood, taken at week 24, from a patient treated with tofacitinib. The CDR3, as DNA: TGCAGCGTCGAGGGTTCAGGATCCTACGAGCAGTACTTC. Encoded protein: CSVEGSGSYEQYF.